This is a list of T cell receptor beta chains from one sample in a study of identical twins. TCRdb re-derived calls from the 5' RACE reads in MiXCR, one entry per CDR3 protein. The sample carries approximately 300,000 distinct CDR3 sequences, roughly 9% recorded once. The data also belong to a second study, concerning yellow fever vaccine responses in identical twins.

Sequencing was done on a sample of CD8+ T cells sorted from blood. The receptors come from a young woman in good health. Both conserved end residues are part of each CDR3. A D gene is named only where the DNA matches it firmly. For some rows the clone size is stated as once, few or many, or as a class when expanded; others skip it.

>TRBD2|TRBV12-3/TRBV12-4|once|TRBJ2-2
TGTGCCAGCAGTTTACTAGCGGGGGGACGTTTCTCCGGGGAGCTGTTTTTT
CASSLLAGGRFSGELFF
>-|TRBV7-8|-|TRBJ2-3
TGTGCCAGCAGCTTACTAGCTTCTTCCACAGATACGCAGTATTTT
CASSLLASSTDTQYF
>TRBD1|TRBV11-1|few|TRBJ2-6
TGTGCCAGCAGCTTAGGCCGGGACAGACTCGGCTCTGGGGCCAACGTCCTGACTTTC
CASSLGRDRLGSGANVLTF
>-|TRBV29-1|many|TRBJ2-3
TGCAGCGTTGAAACAGTAGGGGCAGGGGCCCCCACAGATACGCAGTATTTT
CSVETVGAGAPTDTQYF
>-|TRBV29-1|many|TRBJ2-1
TGCAGCGTTGTAGTCAGGGGAGGGTATGAGCAGTTCTTC
CSVVVRGGYEQFF
>-|TRBV4-3|few|TRBJ2-3
TGCGCCAGCAGCCGAAGGGTCAGGATTGGCAGACTCACAGATACGCAGTATTTT
CASSRRVRIGRLTDTQYF
>-|TRBV6-2/TRBV6-3|many|TRBJ2-7
TGTGCCAGCAGGCCGGGACGTCTAGGGGTATACGAGCAGTACTTC
CASRPGRLGVYEQYF
>-|TRBV5-1|many|TRBJ2-5
TGCGCCAGCAGCAGGTGGTTAGCGCAAGAGACCCAGTACTTC
CASSRWLAQETQYF
>-|TRBV12-3/TRBV12-4|many|TRBJ2-6
TGTGCCAGCAGTTCCGACGGGGGTTTTGGGGCCAACGTCCTGACTTTC
CASSSDGGFGANVLTF
>-|TRBV25-1|few|TRBJ1-2
TGTGCCAGCAGTAACCGACTTGATCCGTTTGGCTACACCTTC
CASSNRLDPFGYTF
>-|TRBV7-9|many|TRBJ2-5
TGTGCCAGCAGCCCCCGGGACATCCAAGAGACCCAGTACTTC
CASSPRDIQETQYF
>-|TRBV2|many|TRBJ2-4
TGTGCCAGAACAAACCCTACTGAGGAGGGTCCAAAAAACATTCAGTACTTC
CARTNPTEEGPKNIQYF
>-|TRBV19|-|TRBJ2-7
TGTGCCACTTCACATCAGAACTCCTACGAGCAGTACTTC
CATSHQNSYEQYF
>-|TRBV7-6|-|TRBJ2-7
TGTGCCAGCAGCCCCAACCTAGCAGGGGCCGCTAGCAATGAGCAGTACTTC
CASSPNLAGAASNEQYF
>-|TRBV12-3/TRBV12-4|many|TRBJ2-3
TGTGCCAGCAGTATAACAGACAGGCGACCCACAGATACGCAGTATTTT
CASSITDRRPTDTQYF
>-|TRBV6-1|-|TRBJ2-2
TGTGCCAGCAGCCAACAGGGACAACACAACACCGGGGAGCTGTTTTTT
CASSQQGQHNTGELFF
>TRBD2|TRBV5-1|few|TRBJ2-7
TGCGCCAGCAGCCCGGGGCGGGACTACTACGAGCAGTACTTC
CASSPGRDYYEQYF
>-|TRBV15|-|TRBJ2-7
TGTGCCACCAGCAGAGATGGTAGCGGTTCTTCCTACGAGCAGTACTTC
CATSRDGSGSSYEQYF
>TRBD1|TRBV4-2|many|TRBJ2-7
TGTGCCAGCAGCCACCCGGGACAGGGATACGAGCAGTACTTC
CASSHPGQGYEQYF
>-|TRBV27|many|TRBJ2-3
TGTGCCAGCACCACCTACAGGACCCTCACAGATACGCAGTATTTT
CASTTYRTLTDTQYF
>-|TRBV15|few|TRBJ2-7
TGTGCCACCAGCTCCCGAAAAGGCTCCTACGAGCAGTACTTC
CATSSRKGSYEQYF
>TRBD2|TRBV5-1|few|TRBJ2-7
TGCGCCAGCACGTCAGCGGGGGCTGGGTACGAGCAGTACTTC
CASTSAGAGYEQYF
>TRBD2|TRBV7-9|-|TRBJ2-7
TGTGCCAGCAGCGCCGGACTAGCGGGAGAGGACGAGCAGTACTTC
CASSAGLAGEDEQYF
>-|TRBV7-8|few|TRBJ1-5
TGTGCCAGCAGCCCATTGGGGGGCGCTTCGCGCAATCAGCCCCAGCATTTT
CASSPLGGASRNQPQHF
>-|TRBV27|-|TRBJ1-1
TGTGCCAGCAGTTTATCTGTGGAGAACACTGAAGCTTTCTTT
CASSLSVENTEAFF
>-|TRBV5-5|few|TRBJ1-1
TGTGCCAGCAGCTTGGTGTCCTTACCAAAGAACACTGAAGCTTTCTTT
CASSLVSLPKNTEAFF
>-|TRBV6-4|many|TRBJ2-3
TGTGCCAGCAGTGAGTACAGTTCGACAGATACGCAGTATTTT
CASSEYSSTDTQYF
>-|TRBV5-1|-|TRBJ1-6
TGCGCCAGCAGCTCTTTTGAGGGTATGGATTCACCCCTCCACTTT
CASSSFEGMDSPLHF
>-|TRBV24-1|many|TRBJ2-5
TGTGCCACCAGTGATTTACGGGATGGGGACCAAGAGACCCAGTACTTC
CATSDLRDGDQETQYF
>-|TRBV7-9|-|TRBJ1-4
TGTGCCAGCGAAGCAGGGCTTAATGAAAAACTGTTTTTT
CASEAGLNEKLFF
>TRBD2|TRBV6-4|many|TRBJ2-1
TGTGCCAGCAGTGTGGCGGGAGGGAACAATGAGCAGTTCTTC
CASSVAGGNNEQFF
>-|TRBV4-3|-|TRBJ1-2
TGCGCCAGCAGCGGGGTTACAGCCTCTAACTATGGCTACACCTTC
CASSGVTASNYGYTF
>-|TRBV5-8|few|TRBJ2-7
TGTGCCACCACCCCGAACAGGGAAGGAGAGCAGTACTTC
CATTPNREGEQYF
>TRBD2|TRBV20-1|few|TRBJ2-7
TGCAGTGCACTAGCGGGAGGATCGTTCTACGAGCAGTACTTC
CSALAGGSFYEQYF
>TRBD2|TRBV20-1|-|TRBJ2-3
TGCAGTGCTAGAGATATTTCGGTAGCGGGAGGGCCAGATACGCAGTATTTT
CSARDISVAGGPDTQYF